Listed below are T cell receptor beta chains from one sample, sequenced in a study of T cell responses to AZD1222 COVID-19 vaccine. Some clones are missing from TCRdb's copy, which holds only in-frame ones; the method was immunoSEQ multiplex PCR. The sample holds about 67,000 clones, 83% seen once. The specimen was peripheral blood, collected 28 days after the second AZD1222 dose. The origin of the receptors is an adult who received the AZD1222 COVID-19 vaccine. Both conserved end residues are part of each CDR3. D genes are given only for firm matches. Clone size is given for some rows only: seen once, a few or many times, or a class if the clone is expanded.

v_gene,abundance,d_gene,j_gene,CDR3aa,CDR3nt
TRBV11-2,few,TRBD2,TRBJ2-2,CASSLKRGGRLNTGELFF,TGTGCCAGCAGCCTAAAGCGGGGAGGCCGACTCAACACCGGGGAGCTGTTTTTT
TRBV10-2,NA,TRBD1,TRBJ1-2,CASSESKTGGFGYTF,TGCGCCAGCAGTGAGTCCAAAACAGGGGGTTTTGGCTACACCTTC
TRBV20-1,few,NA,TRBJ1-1,CSAQDEAFF,TGCAGTGCCCAGGACGAAGCTTTCTTT
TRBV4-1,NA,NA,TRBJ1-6,CASSPTAGLNNSPLHF,TGCGCCAGCAGCCCTACCGCGGGGTTGAATAATTCACCCCTCCACTTT
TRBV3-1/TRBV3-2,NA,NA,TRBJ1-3,CASSQGTVDTIYF,TGTGCCAGCAGCCAAGGGACAGTCGACACCATATATTTT
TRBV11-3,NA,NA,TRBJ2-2,CASSPEGTNTGELFF,TGTGCCAGCAGCCCAGAGGGGACAAACACCGGGGAGCTGTTTTTT
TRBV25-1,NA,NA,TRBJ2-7,CASRLSYEQYF,TGTGCCAGCAGACTCTCCTACGAGCAGTACTTC
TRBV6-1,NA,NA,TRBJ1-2,CASSEGGNYGYTF,TGTGCCAGCAGTGAGGGGGGTAACTATGGCTACACCTTC
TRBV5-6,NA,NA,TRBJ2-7,CASSPAAGLSSYEQYF,TGTGCCAGCAGCCCGGCGGCTGGGCTGAGCTCCTACGAGCAGTACTTC
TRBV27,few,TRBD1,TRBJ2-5,CASSSQLTGAQETQYF,TGTGCCAGCAGTTCCCAGTTGACAGGGGCACAAGAGACCCAGTACTTC
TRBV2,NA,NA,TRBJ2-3,CASSESVGSASSTDTQYF,TGTGCCAGCAGTGAGTCGGTAGGGAGTGCCTCTAGCACAGATACGCAGTATTTT
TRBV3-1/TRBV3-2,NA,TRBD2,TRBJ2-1,CASSQVRSGGPEQFF,TGTGCCAGCAGCCAAGTAAGGAGCGGGGGGCCGGAGCAGTTCTTC
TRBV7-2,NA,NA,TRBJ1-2,CASSLVSDQLYGYTF,TGTGCCAGCAGCTTAGTGTCGGACCAACTCTATGGCTACACCTTC
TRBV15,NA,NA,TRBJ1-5,CATSGWGARDQPQHF,TGTGCCACCAGCGGGTGGGGGGCAAGGGACCAGCCCCAGCATTTT
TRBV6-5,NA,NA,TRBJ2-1,CASGWGTYYNEQFF,TGTGCCAGTGGGTGGGGAACCTATTACAATGAGCAGTTCTTC
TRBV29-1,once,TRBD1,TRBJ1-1,CSVGTGWLNTEAFF,TGCAGCGTTGGGACAGGGTGGCTGAACACTGAAGCTTTCTTT
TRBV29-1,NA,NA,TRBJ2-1,CSVGGIEQFF,TGCAGCGTTGGGGGGATTGAGCAGTTCTTC
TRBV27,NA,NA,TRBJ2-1,CASSLRGVSYNEQFF,TGTGCCAGCAGTTTACGAGGGGTCTCCTACAATGAGCAGTTCTTC
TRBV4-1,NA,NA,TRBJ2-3,CASSQVPTTAQYF,TGCGCCAGCAGCCAAGTTCCAACCACCGCGCAGTATTTT
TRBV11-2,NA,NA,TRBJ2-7,CASSEHYEQYF,TGTGCCAGCAGCGAACACTACGAGCAGTACTTC
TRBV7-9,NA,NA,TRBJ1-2,CASSPGSRYGYTF,TGTGCCAGCAGCCCCGGGAGTCGTTATGGCTACACCTTC
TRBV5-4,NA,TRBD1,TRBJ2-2,CASSWRRQGSGGELFF,TGTGCCAGCAGCTGGCGGCGACAGGGGAGTGGCGGGGAGCTGTTTTTT
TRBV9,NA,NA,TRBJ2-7,CASSVASPQFSEQYF,TGTGCCAGCAGCGTAGCTAGCCCACAGTTCAGCGAGCAGTACTTC
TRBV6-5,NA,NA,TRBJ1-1,CASSYSGAGKAFF,TGTGCCAGCAGTTACTCTGGAGCCGGGAAAGCTTTCTTT
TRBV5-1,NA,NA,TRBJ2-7,CASSLWGQSSYEQYF,TGCGCCAGCAGCCTGTGGGGACAAAGCTCCTACGAGCAGTACTTC
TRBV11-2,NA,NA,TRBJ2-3,CASSPGGDTDTQYF,TGTGCCAGCAGTCCAGGGGGGGACACAGATACGCAGTATTTT
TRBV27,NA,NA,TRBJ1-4,CASSLLAWGNEKLFF,TGTGCCAGCAGTTTACTTGCCTGGGGTAATGAAAAACTGTTTTTT
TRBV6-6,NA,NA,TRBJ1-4,CASSLGSEKLFF,TGTGCCAGCAGTTTAGGGAGTGAAAAACTGTTTTTT
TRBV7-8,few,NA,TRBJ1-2,CASSLVLLGGNYGYTF,TGTGCCAGCAGCTTAGTGCTTTTAGGGGGTAACTATGGCTACACCTTC
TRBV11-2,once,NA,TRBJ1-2,CASSAAIGYTF,TGTGCCAGCAGCGCGGCGATTGGCTACACCTTC
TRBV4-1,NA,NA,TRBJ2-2,CASSPGTLTGELFF,TGCGCCAGCAGCCCCGGGACACTTACCGGGGAGCTGTTTTTT
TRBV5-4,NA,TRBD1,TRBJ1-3,CASSPTGPFSPSGNTIYF,TGTGCCAGCAGCCCGACAGGGCCCTTTTCTCCCTCTGGAAACACCATATATTTT
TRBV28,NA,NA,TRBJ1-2,CASSFLTENYGYTF,TGTGCCAGCAGTTTCTTGACGGAAAACTATGGCTACACCTTC
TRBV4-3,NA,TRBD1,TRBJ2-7,CASSQGQGSYEQYF,TGCGCCAGCAGCCAAGGACAGGGCTCCTACGAGCAGTACTTC
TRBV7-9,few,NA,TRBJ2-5,CASSLPTTGHLSNF,TGTGCCAGCAGCTTACCGACGACGGGACACCTATCGAACTTC
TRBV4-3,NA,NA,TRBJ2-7,CASSQEEGGYEQYF,TGCGCCAGCAGCCAAGAAGAGGGAGGATACGAGCAGTACTTC
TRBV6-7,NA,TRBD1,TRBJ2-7,CASSSRQGACYEQYF,TGTGCCAGCAGTTCCCGACAGGGTGCATGCTACGAGCAGTACTTC
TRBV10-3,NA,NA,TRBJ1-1,CAISDRAQNTEAFF,TGTGCCATCAGTGACAGGGCCCAGAACACTGAAGCTTTCTTT
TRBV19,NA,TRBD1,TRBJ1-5,CASSIRGIGGNQPQHF,TGTGCCAGTAGTATCAGGGGGATCGGAGGCAATCAGCCCCAGCATTTT
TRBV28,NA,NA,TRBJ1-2,CASSLANYGYTF,TGTGCCAGCAGTCTTGCGAACTATGGCTACACCTTC
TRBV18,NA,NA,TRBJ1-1,CASSPGSNTEAFF,TGTGCCAGCTCCCCAGGATCGAACACTGAAGCTTTCTTT
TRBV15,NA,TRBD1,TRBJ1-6,CATRTGPNSPLHF,TGTGCCACCCGGACAGGCCCGAATTCACCCCTCCACTTT
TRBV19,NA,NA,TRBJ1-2,CASSSERGTDYGYTF,TGTGCCAGTAGTAGCGAACGAGGGACGGATTATGGCTACACCTTC